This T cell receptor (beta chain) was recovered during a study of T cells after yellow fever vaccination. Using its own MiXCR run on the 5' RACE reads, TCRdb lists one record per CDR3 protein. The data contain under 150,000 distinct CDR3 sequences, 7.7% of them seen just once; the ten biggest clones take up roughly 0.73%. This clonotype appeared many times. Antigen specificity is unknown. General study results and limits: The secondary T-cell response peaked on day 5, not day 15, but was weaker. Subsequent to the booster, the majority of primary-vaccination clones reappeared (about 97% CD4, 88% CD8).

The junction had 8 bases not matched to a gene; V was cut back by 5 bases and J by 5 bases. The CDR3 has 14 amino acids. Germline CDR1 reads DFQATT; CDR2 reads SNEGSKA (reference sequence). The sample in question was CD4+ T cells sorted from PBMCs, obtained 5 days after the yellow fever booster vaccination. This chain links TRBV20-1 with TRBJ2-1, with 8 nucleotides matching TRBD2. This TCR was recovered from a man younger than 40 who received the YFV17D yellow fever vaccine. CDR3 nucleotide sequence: TGCAGTGCTCCACTTAGCGGGACCCACAATGAGCAGTTCTTC. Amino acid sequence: CSAPLSGTHNEQFF.